This entry lists 10 T cell receptor beta chains sequenced from one sample in a study of cytotoxic CD8 clonotypes in ibrutinib-treated CLL. The method was immunoSEQ multiplex PCR; TCRdb's version includes in-frame clones alone and lacks a portion of them. The table has 50,000 to 60,000 clones, around four fifths seen once. Sequencing used PBMCs, obtained after 24 months of ibrutinib treatment. The receptors shown here come from a human donor with chronic lymphocytic leukemia.

V usage is TRBV19 and J usage is TRBJ1-5, with D uncertain. This CDR3 contains 16 residues. Trimming stripped 3 bases from V and 0 bases from J, with 12 bases between. The germline V gene has CDR1 LNHDA and CDR2 SQIVND (reference sequence). CDR3 residues: CASSIRQYDSNQPQHF. CDR3 coding DNA: TGTGCCAGTAGTATCCGGCAGTACGATAGCAATCAGCCCCAGCATTTT.

The chain carries TRBV6-1 and TRBJ1-6, with 9 bases aligning to TRBD1. The CDR3 extends over 15 amino acids. Germline V gives CDR1 MNHNS, CDR2 SASEGT. After removal of 7 bases from V and 8 bases from J, the junction contained 9 bases not matched to a gene. The CDR3 coding sequence is TGTGCCAGCACCCTTTCCGGGACAGGGTATTCACCCCTCCACTTT. This translates into CASTLSGTGYSPLHF.

The rearrangement uses TRBV2 and TRBJ2-7; D remains ambiguous. CDR3 length equals 15 residues. The V and J ends lost 4 bases and 5 bases respectively, with 18 bases between them. Germline-derived CDR1 and CDR2 are SNHLY and FYNNEI. CDR3 in DNA: TGTGCCAGCAGTGGTAGGACGGTGGGCTACGACGAGCAGTACTTC. Protein sequence: CASSGRTVGYDEQYF. Combining the CDR3 with reference TRBV2 and TRBJ2-7 gives the whole variable domain EPEVTQTPSHQVTQMGQEVILRCVPISNHLYFYWYRQILGQKVEFLVSFYNNEISEKSEIFDDQFSVERPDGSNFTLKIRSTKLEDSAMYFCASSGRTVGYDEQYFGPGTRLTVT.

The chain recombines TRBV11-2 with TRBJ1-2; unclear D gene. V lost 2 bases to trimming and J lost 7 bases, with 17 bases between them. CDR1 SGHAT and CDR2 FQNNGV come from the germline V gene. The length of the CDR3 is 15 residues. In DNA, the CDR3 is TGTGCCAGCAGCTTAATAGTTGGCGGGGTTCGTGGCTACACCTTC. Amino acids: CASSLIVGGVRGYTF.

DNA of the CDR3: TGTGCTAGTGGGCGGGATCTAGCGGGACTATCGGATACGCAGTATTTT. Its protein is CASGRDLAGLSDTQYF. The chain recombines TRBV12-5 with TRBJ2-3; 9 bases are a match to TRBD2. The CDR3 sequence is 16 residues long. Germline loops: CDR1 LGHNT, CDR2 FRNRAP. The V segment lost 6 bases and the J segment 6 bases; nucleotides outside the gene matches: 13.

This clone was detected a few times. The V call is TRBV5-4, the J call TRBJ1-2, with D perhaps matching TRBD1 (5 bases). V shed 1 base and J shed 8 bases, with 15 bases lying between them. The CDR3 contains 14 residues. Per the germline V gene, CDR1 is SGHNT and CDR2 is YYREEE (reference sequence). CDR3 nucleotides: TGTGCCAGCAGCTTGTCCCGGCAGGGTGAAGGCTACACCTTC. The encoded protein is CASSLSRQGEGYTF.

This chain joins TRBV9 and TRBJ2-1; D may be TRBD1 or TRBD2 (5 bases each). The CDR3 is 14 amino acids. Germline CDR1 and CDR2: SGDLS and YYNGEE. V shed 0 bases and J shed 4 bases, with 8 bases lying between them. CDR3 in DNA: TGTGCCAGCAGCGTAGGAGAGGGGTACAATGAGCAGTTCTTC. Translation gives CASSVGEGYNEQFF.

V usage is TRBV19 and J usage is TRBJ1-5; 8 nucleotides agree with TRBD1. The CDR3 consists of 16 residues. V trimming: 3 bases; J trimming: 11 bases; junction bases outside the gene matches: 15. Germline V gene data show CDR1 as LNHDA and CDR2 as SQIVND (reference sequence). DNA of the CDR3: TGTGCCAGTAGTATGATGGCAGGGGGCCCGCTAAAGGCCCAGCATTTT. Translated, it gives CASSMMAGGPLKAQHF.

The chain uses TRBV2 and TRBJ2-3, with 10 bases that match TRBD2. This CDR3 comprises 17 residues. CDR1 and CDR2 (germline): SNHLY, FYNNEI. The J segment lost 4 bases and the V segment lost 2 bases, leaving 9 bases of the junction unmatched. CDR3: CASSEPSGLAESDTQYF. The CDR3 DNA sequence: TGTGCCAGCAGTGAACCTTCTGGACTAGCGGAATCAGATACGCAGTATTTT.

The chain couples TRBV7-6 to TRBJ2-2; D not certain. Germline V lookup: CDR1 SGHVS, CDR2 FNYEAQ. The V and J ends lost 2 bases and 6 bases respectively, with 10 bases between them. The CDR3 sequence is 14 residues long. The CDR3 coding sequence is TGTGCCAGCAGCTTACGGCTAGACCCCGGGGAGCTGTTTTTT. Its protein is CASSLRLDPGELFF. Looking up the rest from reference TRBV7-6 and TRBJ2-2 gives the full variable domain: GAGVSQSPRYKVTKRGQDVALRCDPISGHVSLYWYRQALGQGPEFLTYFNYEAQQDKSGLPNDRFSAERPEGSISTLTIQRTEQRDSAMYRCASSLRLDPGELFFGEGSRLTVL.